The clone carrying this T cell receptor (beta chain) was observed at least ten times. Uncontrolled infection, other autoimmune disease, pregnancy or lactation led to exclusion. The source of the sample is a study of T cells in Graves' hyperthyroidism and ophthalmopathy. RNA transcripts served as the template for amplifying TCR beta CDR3 regions. The HTBI set primed first-round TCR CDR3 RT-PCR. TCRdb passed the multiplex PCR reads through MiXCR, listing each CDR3 protein once. The sample lists 350,000 or so distinct CDR3 sequences; 15% to 20% were seen once. V was cut by 6 bases and J by 5 bases, with 14 bases left in between. The CDR3 extends over 12 amino acids. CDR1 SQVTM and CDR2 ANQGSEA come from the germline V gene.

Sequenced sample: blood. The TCR sequence derives from a woman aged 40 to 50 with Graves' ophthalmopathy. The chain joins TRBV29-1 to TRBJ2-7; D not resolved. The CDR3 DNA is TGCAGCGTCGCACAGTTCCTAAACGAGCAGTACTTC. Protein: CSVAQFLNEQYF.